These 3 T cell receptor beta chains were all obtained from the same sample, sequenced in a study of shared clonotypes between healthy human individuals. Sequenced by immunoSEQ multiplex PCR; TCRdb stores in-frame clones only, minus some. The sample carries roughly 2.5 million clones, roughly nine tenths recorded once. Specimen: naive CD4+ T cells sorted from blood. Subset reported: CD45RA+ positively selected. The source is a man between 18 and 29 years old in good health.

The chain carries TRBV5-1 and TRBJ2-7, with 8 nucleotides matching TRBD1. Trimming at V came to 3 bases and at J to 0 bases, leaving 5 bases not matched to a gene. This CDR3 comprises 15 residues. Per the germline V gene, CDR1 is SGHRS and CDR2 is YFSETQ. CDR3 sequence (DNA): TGCGCCAGCAGCTCGTGGACAGGGCCCTCCTACGAGCAGTACTTC. Amino acid sequence: CASSSWTGPSYEQYF.

V and J are TRBV6-5 and TRBJ1-5; the D gene is possibly TRBD1 (6 bases). In germline, CDR1 is MNHEY, CDR2 SVGAGI. The CDR3 covers 14 residues. V was pared by 7 bases and J by 2 bases, with 12 bases between. CDR3 protein: CASKRGGGNQPQHF. In DNA, the CDR3 is TGTGCCAGCAAGAGAGGGGGTGGCAATCAGCCCCAGCATTTT.

This rearrangement joins TRBV5-1 to TRBJ1-6, with TRBD1 matching 8 bases. Trimming cost V 4 bases and J 6 bases; bases outside gene matches: 6. Germline CDR1 SGHRS, CDR2 YFSETQ. This CDR3 comprises 15 residues. The DNA of the CDR3 is TGCGCCAGCAGCGACGACAGGGGCATTAATTCACCCCTCCACTTT. Its translation is CASSDDRGINSPLHF.